These 2 T cell receptor beta chains came from one sample sequenced in a study of cytomegalovirus exposure and HLA in healthy donors. The PCR contained 60 Vbeta and 13 Jbeta primers. The table came from immunoSEQ multiplex PCR; TCRdb's copy has only in-frame clones and leaves some out. The sample comprises 200,000 to 250,000 clones, 70% to 85% of which are singletons, and 0.58% rests with the top ten. What was sequenced was PBMCs. Every receptor here comes from a middle-aged woman in good health and CMV-seronegative.

The chain carries TRBV5-1 and TRBJ2-1, with a possible D match to TRBD2 (6 bases). The germline V gene has CDR1 SGHRS and CDR2 YFSETQ. The CDR3 totals 13 residues. With 0 bases removed from V and 9 bases from J, the gap between germline ends came to 10 bases. CDR3 sequence (DNA): TGCGCCAGCAGCTTGGCGGGGGAGATTGAGCAGTTCTTC. Encoded protein: CASSLAGEIEQFF. Full variable domain (remainder filled in from reference TRBV5-1 and TRBJ2-1): KAGVTQTPRYLIKTRGQQVTLSCSPISGHRSVSWYQQTPGQGLQFLFEYFSETQRNKGNFPGRFSGRQFSNSRSEMNVSTLELGDSALYLCASSLAGEIEQFFGPGTRLTVL.

This chain connects TRBV10-2 to TRBJ2-3; TRBD2 matches 10 bases. The J segment lost 2 bases and the V segment lost 8 bases, leaving 7 bases of the junction unmatched. Germline V gene data show CDR1 as WSHSY and CDR2 as SAAADI. This CDR3 has 15 residues. CDR3 sequence reads: CASGGSGGPTDTQYF. For the CDR3, the DNA is TGCGCCAGCGGGGGTAGCGGGGGGCCCACAGATACGCAGTATTTT.